This TCR beta chain derives from a study of regulatory T cells in long-lasting Graves disease. This clonotype came up many times. The CDR3 extends over 15 amino acids. V was pared by 8 bases and J by 8 bases, with 19 bases between. The authors built TCR beta libraries using iRepertoire HTBI primers and Arm-PCR of CDR3 regions. MiXCR, run by TCRdb on the multiplex PCR reads, gives a single entry per CDR3 protein. The sample consists of a few hundred thousand distinct CDR3 sequences, roughly 13% of them appearing once. Time point described: newly diagnosed GD, antithyroid drugs for less than 3 months. From RNA extracted from PBMCs, the TCR library was made. The same data also went into a second study, on T cells in Graves' hyperthyroidism and ophthalmopathy. This second study notes: Exclusion of a patient resulted from uncontrolled infection, other autoimmune disease, pregnancy or lactation. HTBI primers drove first-round RT-PCR of the TCR CDR3. In blood, most of the thyroid clonotypes expanded above 0.001 were also present. Ophthalmopathy was identified by the model a median around 6.3 months ahead of onset.

Material: peripheral blood mononuclear cells (PBMCs), obtained at new diagnosis, from a patient treated with antithyroid drugs. The chain employs TRBV12-3 or TRBV12-4 and TRBJ1-6, with a weak D call TRBD1 (6 bases). The receptor was derived from a man aged 25-45 years with Graves disease. DNA of the CDR3: TGTGCCAGCGGGGGGGGCAGGGCCCCGGATTCACCCCTCCACTTT. As protein: CASGGGRAPDSPLHF.